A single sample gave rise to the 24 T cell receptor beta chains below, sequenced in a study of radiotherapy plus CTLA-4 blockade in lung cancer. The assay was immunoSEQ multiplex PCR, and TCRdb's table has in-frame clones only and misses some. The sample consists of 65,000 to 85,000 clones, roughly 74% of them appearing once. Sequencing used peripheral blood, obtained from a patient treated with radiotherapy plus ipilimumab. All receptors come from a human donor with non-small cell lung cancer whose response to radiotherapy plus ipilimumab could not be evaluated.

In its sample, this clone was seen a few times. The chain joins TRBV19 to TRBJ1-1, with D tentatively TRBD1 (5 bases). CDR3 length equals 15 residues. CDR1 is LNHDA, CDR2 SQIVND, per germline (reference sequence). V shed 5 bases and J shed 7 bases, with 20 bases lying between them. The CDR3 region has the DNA TGTGCCAGTAGTCGACCCGGGAGGTCGACAGATGAAGCTTTCTTT. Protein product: CASSRPGRSTDEAFF.

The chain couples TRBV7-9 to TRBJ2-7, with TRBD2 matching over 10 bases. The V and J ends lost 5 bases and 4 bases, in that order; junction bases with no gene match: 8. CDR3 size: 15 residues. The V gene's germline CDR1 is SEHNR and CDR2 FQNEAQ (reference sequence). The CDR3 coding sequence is TGTGCCAGCAGCCAAGGAAGTAGCGGGAGGTACGAGCAGTACTTC. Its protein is CASSQGSSGRYEQYF.

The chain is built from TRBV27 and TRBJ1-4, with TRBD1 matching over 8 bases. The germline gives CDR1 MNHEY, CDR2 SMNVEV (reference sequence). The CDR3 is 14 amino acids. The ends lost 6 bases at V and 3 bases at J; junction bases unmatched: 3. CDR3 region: CASRTGASNEKLFF. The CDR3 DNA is TGTGCCAGCAGGACAGGGGCGTCTAATGAAAAACTGTTTTTT.

CDR3 sequence (DNA): TGTGCCAGCACATTGGACAGGGGCACTGAAGCTTTCTTT. Protein product: CASTLDRGTEAFF. The gene calls are TRBV6-1 and TRBJ1-1; 9 bases are shared with TRBD1. CDR1 and CDR2 from the germline V gene are MNHNS and SASEGT. The ends lost 7 bases at V and 4 bases at J; junction bases unmatched: 4. The CDR3 runs 13 residues.

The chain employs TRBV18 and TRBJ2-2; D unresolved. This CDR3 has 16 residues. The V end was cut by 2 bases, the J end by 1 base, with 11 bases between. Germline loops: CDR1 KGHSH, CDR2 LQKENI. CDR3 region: CASSPARVQNTGELFF. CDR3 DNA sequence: TGTGCCAGCTCACCAGCACGGGTTCAGAACACCGGGGAGCTGTTTTTT.

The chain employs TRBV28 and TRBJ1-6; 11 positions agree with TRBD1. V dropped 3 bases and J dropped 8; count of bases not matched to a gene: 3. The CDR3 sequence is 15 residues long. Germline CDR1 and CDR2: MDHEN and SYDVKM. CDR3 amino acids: CASSLDRGQYSPLHF. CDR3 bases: TGTGCCAGCAGTTTGGACAGGGGGCAATATTCACCCCTCCACTTT.

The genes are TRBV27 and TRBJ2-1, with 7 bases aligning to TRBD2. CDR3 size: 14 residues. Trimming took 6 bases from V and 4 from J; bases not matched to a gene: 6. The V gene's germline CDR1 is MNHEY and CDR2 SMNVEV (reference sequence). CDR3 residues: CASRPGLLYNEQFF. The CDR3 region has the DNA TGTGCCAGCAGACCGGGACTACTGTACAATGAGCAGTTCTTC.

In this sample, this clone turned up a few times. DNA for the CDR3: TGTGCCAGCAGTTCTAGGGGAGGAGGGACCCAGTACTTC. Amino acid sequence: CASSSRGGGTQYF. The gene calls are TRBV6-5 and TRBJ2-5; D perhaps matches TRBD2 (6 bases). Trimming removed 4 bases at V and 7 bases at J, with 13 bases between. Germline CDR1 and CDR2: MNHEY and SVGAGI. The CDR3 has 13 amino acids.

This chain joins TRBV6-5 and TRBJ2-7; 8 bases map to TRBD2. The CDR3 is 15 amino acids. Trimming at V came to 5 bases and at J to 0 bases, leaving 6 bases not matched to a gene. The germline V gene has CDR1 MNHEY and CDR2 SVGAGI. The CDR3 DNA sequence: TGTGCCAGCAGTGTTAGCGGGGAGAGCTCCTACGAGCAGTACTTC. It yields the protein CASSVSGESSYEQYF.

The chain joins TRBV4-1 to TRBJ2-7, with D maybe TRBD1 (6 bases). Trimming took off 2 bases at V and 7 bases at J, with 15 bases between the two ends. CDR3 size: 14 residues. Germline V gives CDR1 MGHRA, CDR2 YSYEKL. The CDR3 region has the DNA TGCGCCAGCAGCCAATCTACAGGGTTGCGGGAGCAGTACTTC. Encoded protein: CASSQSTGLREQYF.

CDR3 region: CASSLEQGAHRYEQYF. In nucleotides, the CDR3 is TGTGCCAGCAGCTTAGAGCAGGGGGCCCATCGCTACGAGCAGTACTTC. V gene TRBV7-9 combines with J gene TRBJ2-7, with 8 bases lining up with TRBD1. This CDR3 contains 16 residues. In germline, CDR1 is SEHNR, CDR2 FQNEAQ (reference sequence). The J segment lost 3 bases and the V segment lost 1 base, leaving 8 bases of the junction unmatched.

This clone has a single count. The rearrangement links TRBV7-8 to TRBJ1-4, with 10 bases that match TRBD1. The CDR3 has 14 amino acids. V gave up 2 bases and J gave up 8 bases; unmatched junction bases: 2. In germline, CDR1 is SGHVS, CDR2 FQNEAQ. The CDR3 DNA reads TGTGCCAGCAGCTTAAAGGACAGGGGGGAAAAACTGTTTTTT. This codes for CASSLKDRGEKLFF.

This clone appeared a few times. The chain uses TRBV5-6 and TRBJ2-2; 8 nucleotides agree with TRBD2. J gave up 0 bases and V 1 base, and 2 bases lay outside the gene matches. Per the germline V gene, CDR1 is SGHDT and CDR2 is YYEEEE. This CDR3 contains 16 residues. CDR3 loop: CASSLTSGSNTGELFF. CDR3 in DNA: TGTGCCAGCAGCTTGACTAGCGGTTCGAACACCGGGGAGCTGTTTTTT.

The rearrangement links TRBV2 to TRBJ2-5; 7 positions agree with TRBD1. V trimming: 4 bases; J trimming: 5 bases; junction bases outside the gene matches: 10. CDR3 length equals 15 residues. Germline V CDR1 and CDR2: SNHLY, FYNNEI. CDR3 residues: CASSVHRGGGETQYF. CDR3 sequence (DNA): TGTGCCAGCAGTGTTCACAGGGGTGGTGGCGAGACCCAGTACTTC. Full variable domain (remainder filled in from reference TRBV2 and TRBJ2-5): EPEVTQTPSHQVTQMGQEVILRCVPISNHLYFYWYRQILGQKVEFLVSFYNNEISEKSEIFDDQFSVERPDGSNFTLKIRSTKLEDSAMYFCASSVHRGGGETQYFGPGTRLLVL.

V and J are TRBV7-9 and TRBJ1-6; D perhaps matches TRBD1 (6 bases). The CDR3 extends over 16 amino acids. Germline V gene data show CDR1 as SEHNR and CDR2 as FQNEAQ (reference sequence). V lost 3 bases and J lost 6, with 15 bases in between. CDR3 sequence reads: CASSFPQGRGNSPLHF. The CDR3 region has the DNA TGTGCCAGCAGCTTCCCCCAGGGGAGAGGTAATTCACCCCTCCACTTT.

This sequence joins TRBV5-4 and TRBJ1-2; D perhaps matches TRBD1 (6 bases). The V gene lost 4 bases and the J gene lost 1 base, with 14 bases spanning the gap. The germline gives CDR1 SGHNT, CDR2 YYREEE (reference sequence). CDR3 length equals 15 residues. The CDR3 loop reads CASSTQGISNYGYTF. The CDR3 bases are TGTGCCAGCAGCACGCAGGGGATAAGTAACTATGGCTACACCTTC.

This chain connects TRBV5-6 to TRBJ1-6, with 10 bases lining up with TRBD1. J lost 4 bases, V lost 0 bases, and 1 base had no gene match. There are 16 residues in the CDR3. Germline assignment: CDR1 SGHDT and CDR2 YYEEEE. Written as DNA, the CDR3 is TGTGCCAGCAGCTTGGGGACAGGGGGGTATAATTCACCCCTCCACTTT. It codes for CASSLGTGGYNSPLHF. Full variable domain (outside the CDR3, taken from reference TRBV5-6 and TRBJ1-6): DAGVTQSPTHLIKTRGQQVTLRCSPKSGHDTVSWYQQALGQGPQFIFQYYEEEERQRGNFPDRFSGHQFPNYSSELNVNALLLGDSALYLCASSLGTGGYNSPLHFGNGTRLTVT.

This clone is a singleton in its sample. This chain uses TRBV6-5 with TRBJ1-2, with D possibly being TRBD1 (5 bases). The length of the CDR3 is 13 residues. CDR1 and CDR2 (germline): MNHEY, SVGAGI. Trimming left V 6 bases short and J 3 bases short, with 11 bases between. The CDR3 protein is CASSLGQDYGYTF. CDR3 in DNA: TGTGCCAGCAGCCTGGGGCAGGACTATGGCTACACCTTC.

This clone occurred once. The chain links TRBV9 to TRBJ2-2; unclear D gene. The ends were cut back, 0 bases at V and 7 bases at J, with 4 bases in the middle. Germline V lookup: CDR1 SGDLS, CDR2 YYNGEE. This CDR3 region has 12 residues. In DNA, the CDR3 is TGTGCCAGCAGCGTAGCAGTCGGGGAGCTGTTTTTT. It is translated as CASSVAVGELFF.

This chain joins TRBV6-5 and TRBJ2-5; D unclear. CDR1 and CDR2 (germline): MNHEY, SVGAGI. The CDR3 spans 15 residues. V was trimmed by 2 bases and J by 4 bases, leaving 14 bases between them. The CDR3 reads CASSYPRETAETQYF. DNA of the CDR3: TGTGCCAGCAGTTACCCTAGAGAGACGGCAGAGACCCAGTACTTC.

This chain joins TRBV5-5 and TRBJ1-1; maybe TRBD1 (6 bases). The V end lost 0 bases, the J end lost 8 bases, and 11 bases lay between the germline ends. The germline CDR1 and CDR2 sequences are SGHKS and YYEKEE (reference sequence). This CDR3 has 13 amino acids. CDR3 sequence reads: CASSLAGDREAFF. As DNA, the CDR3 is TGTGCCAGCAGCTTGGCGGGTGACAGGGAAGCTTTCTTT.

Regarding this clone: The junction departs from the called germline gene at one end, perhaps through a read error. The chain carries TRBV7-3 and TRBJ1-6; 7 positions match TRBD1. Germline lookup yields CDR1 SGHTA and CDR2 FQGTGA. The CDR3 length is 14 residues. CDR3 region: CASSLLQGNSPLHF. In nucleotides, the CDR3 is TGTGCCAGCAGCTTATTACAGGGGAATTCCCCCCTCCACTTT.

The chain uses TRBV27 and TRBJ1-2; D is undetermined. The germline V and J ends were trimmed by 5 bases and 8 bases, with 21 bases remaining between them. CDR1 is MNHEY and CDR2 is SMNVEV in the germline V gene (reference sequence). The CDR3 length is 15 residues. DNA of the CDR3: TGTGCCAGCAGTCCCTCCACTCAGGCTACCAGCGGCTACACCTTC. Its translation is CASSPSTQATSGYTF.

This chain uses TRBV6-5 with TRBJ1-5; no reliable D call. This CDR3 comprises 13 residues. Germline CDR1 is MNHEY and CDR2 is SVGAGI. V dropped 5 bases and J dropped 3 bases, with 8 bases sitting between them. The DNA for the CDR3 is TGTGCCAGCAGTGGTCGGGACAATCAGCCCCAGCATTTT. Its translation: CASSGRDNQPQHF.